This T cell receptor (beta chain) was sequenced in a study of PD-1 blockade in classical Hodgkin lymphoma. Points from the study as a whole: Similar baseline diversity was found in complete responders and newly diagnosed patients. With respect to the repertoire differences, their causes, possibly disease activity or prior therapy, remain undefined. The study reported lower baseline TCR diversity in newly diagnosed patients than in healthy donors.

By its share, this clone is medium-sized. Its antigen is not identified. The sample's time point: cycle 4 day 1 (C4D1), after 6 weeks of nivolumab. Exposure to brentuximab vedotin varied, and each patient had relapsed following autologous stem cell transplantation. Germline values: CDR1 SGHDT, CDR2 YYEEEE. The CDR3 loop spans 15 amino acids. Losses at the gene ends were 2 bases for V and 3 bases for J; bases not matched to a gene: 1. Some clones are missing from TCRdb's copy, which holds only in-frame ones; the method was immunoSEQ multiplex PCR. This sample has 40,000 to 45,000 clones, with approximately 67% found just once.

This TCR came from a human donor with classical Hodgkin lymphoma. Sequencing used peripheral blood mononuclear cells (PBMCs), obtained before the fourth cycle of nivolumab. The chain has TRBV5-6 and TRBJ2-7, with 14 bases identical to TRBD2. This CDR3 is CASSFGTSGGYEQYF. For the CDR3, the DNA is TGTGCCAGCAGCTTCGGGACTAGCGGGGGCTACGAGCAGTACTTC.